This entry describes one TCR beta chain. Antigen: not known. TCRdb redid the calling of the 5' RACE reads with MiXCR, one entry per CDR3 protein. The sample lists 1.5 million to 2 million distinct CDR3 sequences; 32% were seen once. Healthy Caucasians alone served as donors. The data were taken from a study of identical twins. Study-wide findings and caveats: Its conclusions, products of cross-sectional statistical analysis, did not come from following the same donors. Sequences that were beta out-of-frame showed weaker excess twin sharing. Carriage of fewer insertions was seen in abundant cord blood beta clonotypes, whereas memory repertoires showed none.

The CDR3 is 12 residues long. The germline gives CDR1 LNHDA, CDR2 SQIVND (reference sequence). V dropped 6 bases and J dropped 3 bases, with 8 bases sitting between them. The V and J genes are TRBV19 and TRBJ1-1; TRBD1 might be the D (5 bases). The sample comprised cord blood. This TCR derives from a newborn girl in good health. The CDR3, as DNA: TGTGCCAGTAGCCAACAGGACACTGAAGCTTTCTTT. This sequence encodes CASSQQDTEAFF.